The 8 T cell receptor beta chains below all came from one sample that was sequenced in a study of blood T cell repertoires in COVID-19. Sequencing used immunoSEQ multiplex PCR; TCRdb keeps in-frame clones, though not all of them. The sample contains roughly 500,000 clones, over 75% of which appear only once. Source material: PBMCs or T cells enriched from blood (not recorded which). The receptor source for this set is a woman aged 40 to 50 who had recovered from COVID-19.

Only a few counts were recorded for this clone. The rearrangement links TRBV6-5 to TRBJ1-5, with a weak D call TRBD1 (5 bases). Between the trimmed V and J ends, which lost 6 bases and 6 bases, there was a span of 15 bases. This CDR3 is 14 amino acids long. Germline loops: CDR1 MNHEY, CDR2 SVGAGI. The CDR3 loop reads CASRSLGRGQPQHF. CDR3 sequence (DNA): TGTGCCAGCAGGTCATTGGGGCGCGGTCAGCCCCAGCATTTT.

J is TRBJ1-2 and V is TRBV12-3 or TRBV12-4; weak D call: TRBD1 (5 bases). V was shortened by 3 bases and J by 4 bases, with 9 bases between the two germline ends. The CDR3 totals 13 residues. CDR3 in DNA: TGTGCCAGCAGTTTCCCCGACAGCTATGGCTACACCTTC. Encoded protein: CASSFPDSYGYTF.

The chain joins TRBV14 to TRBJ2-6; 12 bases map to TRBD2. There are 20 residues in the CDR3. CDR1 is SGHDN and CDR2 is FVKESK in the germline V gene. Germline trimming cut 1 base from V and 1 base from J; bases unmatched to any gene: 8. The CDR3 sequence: CASSQGVGTSGWSGANVLTF. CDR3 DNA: TGTGCCAGCAGCCAAGGTGTTGGGACTAGCGGGTGGTCTGGGGCCAACGTCCTGACTTTC.

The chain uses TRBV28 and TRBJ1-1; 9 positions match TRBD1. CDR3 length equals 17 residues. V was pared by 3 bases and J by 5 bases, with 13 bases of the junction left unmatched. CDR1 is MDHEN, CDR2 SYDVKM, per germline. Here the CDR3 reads CASSFVSPGQGWTEAFF. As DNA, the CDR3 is TGTGCCAGCAGTTTCGTATCCCCGGGACAGGGTTGGACTGAAGCTTTCTTT. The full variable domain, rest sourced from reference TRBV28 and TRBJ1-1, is DVKVTQSSRYLVKRTGEKVFLECVQDMDHENMFWYRQDPGLGLRLIYFSYDVKMKEKGDIPEGYSVSREKKERFSLILESASTNQTSMYLCASSFVSPGQGWTEAFFGQGTRLTVV.

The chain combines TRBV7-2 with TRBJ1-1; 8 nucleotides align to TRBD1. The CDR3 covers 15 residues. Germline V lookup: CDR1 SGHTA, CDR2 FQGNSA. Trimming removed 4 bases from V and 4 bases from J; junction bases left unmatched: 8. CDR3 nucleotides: TGTGCCAGCAGCTCGGACAGGGCTAGGTTCACTGAAGCTTTCTTT. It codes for CASSSDRARFTEAFF.

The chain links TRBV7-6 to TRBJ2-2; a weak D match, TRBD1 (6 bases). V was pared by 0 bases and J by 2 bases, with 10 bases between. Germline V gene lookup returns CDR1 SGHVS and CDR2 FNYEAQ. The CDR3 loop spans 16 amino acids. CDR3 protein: CASSLADSPNTGELFF. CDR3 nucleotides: TGTGCCAGCAGCTTAGCGGACAGCCCTAACACCGGGGAGCTGTTTTTT.

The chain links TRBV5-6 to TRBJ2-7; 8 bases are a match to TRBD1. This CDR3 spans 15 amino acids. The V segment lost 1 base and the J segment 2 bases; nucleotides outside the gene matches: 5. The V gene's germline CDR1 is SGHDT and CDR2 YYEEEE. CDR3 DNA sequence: TGTGCCAGCAGCTTGTACAGGGGGGAAACCTACGAGCAGTACTTC. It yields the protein CASSLYRGETYEQYF.

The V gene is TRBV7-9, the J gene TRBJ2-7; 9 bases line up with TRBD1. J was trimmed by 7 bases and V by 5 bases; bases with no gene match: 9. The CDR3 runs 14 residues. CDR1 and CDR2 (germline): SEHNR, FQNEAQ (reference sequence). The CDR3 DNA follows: TGTGCCAGCAGCGTAATACAGGGGGCGGGGGAGCAGTACTTC. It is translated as CASSVIQGAGEQYF.